A selection of T cell receptor beta chains follows, all from one sample in a study of sequential checkpoint blockade in melanoma. The protocol was immunoSEQ multiplex PCR, while the TCRdb copy is restricted to in-frame clones and leaves out a portion. The repertoire holds some 900 clones, with roughly 20% as singletons. The sequences come from tumor tissue (inferred from file names), collected from a patient given nivolumab and ipilimumab in sequence. Receptors originate from a human donor with melanoma. Each CDR3 is given without its conserved first and last residue. Some rows have no size entry. The others give once, few or many, or a class for an expanded clone.

few TRBV7-1 ASSLGENTEAF
NA TRBV5-1 ASSFLQRLGTVIDEQY
large TRBV6-8 ASRGQGSGANVLT
NA TRBV18 ASSPNTGINSKQY
large TRBV6-8 ASSDRGSYEQY
few TRBV10-3 AISERRDGSSNGYT
few TRBV4-1 TSSQDPGVGGTQY
large TRBV11-3 ASSPADRTDTQY
few TRBV19 ASSANKGGSEAF
few TRBV6-8 ASRVLAGGNQETQY
few TRBV19 ASSPRDRLWGYT
NA TRBV12-5 ASSGTGINEQF
few TRBV11-3 ASEGTGEAKNIQY
NA TRBV18 ATLVEPTNTEAF
NA TRBV14 ASSARRLRGALEQY
large TRBV6-8 ASRSTYTSTDTQY
NA TRBV6-8 ASSRSGLAGGDTQY
few TRBV11-3 ASDIGREGQPQH
few TRBV6-8 ASSRPGQGYEQY
NA TRBV5-1 ASRTSGGAYTDTQY
few TRBV30 AWSGSTGGNSPLH
few TRBV4-1 ASSQDAGQGHQPQH
NA TRBV6-8 ASSSGQAMGSYNSPLH
large TRBV4-1 ASSPPPGQVTYNEQF
few TRBV28 ASSFSVSGVLT
NA TRBV6-8 ASSSRTGLNTEAF
medium-sized TRBV11-3 ASSLPAGGSYNEQF
once TRBV5-1 ASSLTGSQETQY
few TRBV30 AWSVGGETDTQY
NA TRBV7-4 ASRGGSNYGYT
NA TRBV15 ATSRARLLSETQY
large TRBV11-3 ASSLGQGPNTEAF
few TRBV15 ASSFGLPLGNEQF
large TRBV9 ASSVGSVRTEAF
NA TRBV10-2 ASSPRQGENSNQPQH
large TRBV11-3 ASSWTANSDTQY
NA TRBV30 AWRNYNEQF
NA TRBV12-5 ASNDRGHYGYT
few TRBV6-7 ASSSSNRVRIGGYT
few TRBV6-8 ASSIPPRTVS
few TRBV6-8 ASSYSFTAANTGELF
NA TRBV30 AWGIGSGNTIY
large TRBV28 ASSSGPYTGELF
NA TRBV12-5 ASTLGRPLS